The rows below give T cell receptor beta chains drawn from one sample of a study of CXCR3-negative and CXCR3-positive naive CD8 T cells. TCRdb reprocessed the 5' RACE reads; each CDR3 protein has one entry and no DNA is given. The table lists over 100,000 distinct CDR3 sequences. The source material was naive CXCR3+ CD8+ T cells from blood. These receptors originate from a human donor in good health. Some clones in this sample may be carry-over from other donors' samples. CDR3s include the opening cysteine and the closing phenylalanine or tryptophan.

TRBJ2-7,TRBV29-1,CSVLLAGSYEQYF
TRBJ2-1,TRBV28,CASSLLEEEEQFF
TRBJ1-1,TRBV20-1,CSAPAPGTTEAFF
TRBJ1-2,TRBV12-5,CASGLSKVTGKVDYGYTF
TRBJ2-2,TRBV4-2,CASGHSTGTGELFF
TRBJ2-7,TRBV29-1,CSVEAGAYEQYF
TRBJ2-2,TRBV5-1,CASSFLSGAGELFF
TRBJ2-1,TRBV4-2,CASTPLKEYSYNEQFF
TRBJ2-7,TRBV6-5,CASKPDASYEQYF
TRBJ2-3,TRBV27,CASSLSWGLAQTDTQYF
TRBJ1-2,TRBV29-1,CSVVPGREDGYTF
TRBJ2-1,TRBV3-1,CASSQGRGHEQFF
TRBJ2-7,TRBV12-3/TRBV12-4,CASSQGSLEQYF
TRBJ2-7,TRBV4-1,CASSQGQGAVYEQYF
TRBJ1-1,TRBV15,CATSRDGTGGSEAFF
TRBJ2-2,TRBV7-6,CASRRVGARTGELFF
TRBJ2-7,TRBV7-6,CASSLSHEQYF
TRBJ2-7,TRBV7-8,CASSPGTGAYEQYF
TRBJ2-3,TRBV29-1,CSVEVTGGSTDTQYF
TRBJ2-4,TRBV7-3,CASSLLPEAFQYF
TRBJ2-1,TRBV7-3,CASSSRTSGGYFYNEPFF
TRBJ1-1,TRBV29-1,CSVGPTGTEAFF
TRBJ2-7,TRBV7-9,CASSPGTVWEQYF
TRBJ2-7,TRBV7-8,CASSSRTGYEQYF
TRBJ2-7,TRBV7-9,CASSQTDRTYEQYF
TRBJ2-3,TRBV28,CASTDERGLAPTADTQYF
TRBJ2-5,TRBV9,CASSVEEYQETQYF
TRBJ2-7,TRBV12-3/TRBV12-4,CASSFHLAGEQCF
TRBJ2-5,TRBV7-8,CASSLVGEAGEETQYF
TRBJ2-7,TRBV20-1,CSAIIPGLAGEYEQYF
TRBJ1-4,TRBV2,CASSGQPATNEKLFF
TRBJ2-1,TRBV10-3,CASGGLVGYEQFF
TRBJ2-7,TRBV6-1,CASSEEDSYEQYF
TRBJ2-5,TRBV7-9,CASSLAGTGAETQYF
TRBJ1-5,TRBV7-9,CASSLGQGLNQPQHF
TRBJ2-4,TRBV7-9,CASSLTLAKNIQYF
TRBJ2-7,TRBV2,CASSGAVHEQYF
TRBJ2-5,TRBV15,CATSSQGLYRQETQYF
TRBJ2-7,TRBV7-8,CASSLEVTGSYEQYF
TRBJ2-1,TRBV11-2,CASSLVAESSYNEQFF
TRBJ2-7,TRBV7-3,CASSLTRAGEQYF
TRBJ2-7,TRBV7-9,CASSSRGLPLYEQYF
TRBJ2-5,TRBV4-3,CASSQDEGTQYF
TRBJ2-5,TRBV21-1,CASSKAQGRRLAVQETQYF
TRBJ2-1,TRBV19,CASSSDRTIAYNEQFF
TRBJ2-5,TRBV6-5,CASSSSGDSRGTQCF
TRBJ2-7,TRBV28,CASSLPDRGTPGDYYEQYF
TRBJ2-1,TRBV5-1,CASRPGLEDNEQFF